The entry that follows covers one TCR beta chain sequence. No antigen is known for it. This sample was taken from a study of T cell responses to AZD1222 COVID-19 vaccine. CDR1 KGHSH and CDR2 LQKENI come from the germline V gene. V lost 2 bases, J lost 3 bases, and 6 bases stayed unmatched. The CDR3 runs to 18 residues. Notes on the study in general: Spike-specific TCR breadth and depth were elevated following two AZD1222 doses. The donors showed a predominance of white British ancestry and of females, with possible underestimation of clonal diversity. Per reports, nearly half of all spike-specific TCRs target regions that are unmutated in variants.

Assay: immunoSEQ multiplex PCR; the TCRdb copy retains only in-frame clones and omits some. The data contain 120,000 to 150,000 clones, roughly nine tenths of them seen just once; the ten biggest clones take up about 3.5%. The rearrangement joins TRBV18 to TRBJ2-3; 15 bases align to TRBD2. The source is an adult in good health. The sequencing here drew on peripheral blood, taken on day 0 of AZD1222 vaccination. In DNA, the CDR3 is TGTGCCAGCTCACCAACAGGGACTAGCGGGGGGAATACAGATACGCAGTATTTT. Protein: CASSPTGTSGGNTDTQYF. Combining the CDR3 with reference TRBV18 and TRBJ2-3 gives the whole variable domain NAGVMQNPRHLVRRRGQEARLRCSPMKGHSHVYWYRQLPEEGLKFMVYLQKENIIDESGMPKERFSAEFPKEGPSILRIQQVVRGDSAAYFCASSPTGTSGGNTDTQYFGPGTRLTVL.